These 21 T cell receptor beta chains originate from one sample sequenced in a study of blood T cell repertoires in COVID-19. Using immunoSEQ multiplex PCR, the repertoire was profiled, and TCRdb retains in-frame clones only, with some absent. The sample has approximately 180,000 clones, 65% to 80% seen once. Sequencing input: PBMCs or T cells enriched from blood (not recorded which). These receptors were collected from a woman aged 45-59 years with acute COVID-19.

This rearrangement joins TRBV3-1 (or the pseudogene TRBV3-2) to TRBJ1-1, with 8 bases that match TRBD1. The V and J ends lost 4 bases and 1 base, in that order; junction bases with no gene match: 2. The V gene's germline CDR1 is LGHDT and CDR2 YNNKEL (reference sequence). The CDR3 spans 14 residues. The CDR3 reads CASSRDRSNTEAFF. CDR3 in DNA: TGTGCCAGCAGCCGGGACAGGTCGAACACTGAAGCTTTCTTT.

The rearrangement links TRBV7-6 to TRBJ1-6; D uncertain. CDR1 SGHVS and CDR2 FNYEAQ come from the germline V gene. The V and J ends lost 2 bases and 2 bases respectively, with 7 bases between them. The CDR3 spans 15 residues. CDR3 in DNA: TGTGCCAGCAGCTTAAATGCGGCCTATAATTCACCCCTCCACTTT. Protein sequence: CASSLNAAYNSPLHF.

The chain links TRBV6-5 to TRBJ2-5; 7 bases agree with TRBD2. Trimming took 5 bases from V and 5 from J; bases not matched to a gene: 8. Germline lookup yields CDR1 MNHEY and CDR2 SVGAGI. The CDR3 is 14 residues long. CDR3 amino acids: CASSPAGRGETQYF. The CDR3 DNA is TGTGCCAGCAGTCCAGCGGGGCGCGGGGAGACCCAGTACTTC.

The V gene is TRBV11-3, the J gene TRBJ2-2; the D is unclear. The CDR3 is 15 amino acids. Trimming pared 0 bases from V and 4 bases from J, leaving 9 bases between. Per germline, CDR1 SGHNT and CDR2 YENEEA. This CDR3 reads CASSLDAISTGELFF. DNA for the CDR3: TGTGCCAGCAGCTTAGACGCAATCAGCACCGGGGAGCTGTTTTTT.

The genes are TRBV30 and TRBJ1-3, with unresolved D. This CDR3 has 14 amino acids. Germline values: CDR1 GTSNPN, CDR2 SVGIG (reference sequence). V lost 3 bases to trimming and J lost 0 bases, with 9 bases between them. DNA for the CDR3: TGTGCCTGGAGCGCTCAGATCTCTGGAAACACCATATATTTT. Translating it yields CAWSAQISGNTIYF.

This chain connects TRBV5-4 to TRBJ2-7; D is perhaps TRBD1 (7 bases). The CDR3 loop spans 13 amino acids. The germline gives CDR1 SGHNT, CDR2 YYREEE (reference sequence). The V and J ends lost 7 bases and 3 bases respectively, with 14 bases between them. The CDR3 loop is CASSQGGHYEQYV. CDR3 coding DNA: TGTGCCAGCTCCCAGGGGGGCCACTACGAGCAGTACGTC.

The chain carries TRBV19 and TRBJ1-2; weak D call: TRBD1 (5 bases). Germline lookup yields CDR1 LNHDA and CDR2 SQIVND (reference sequence). This CDR3 has 11 residues. The V and J ends lost 5 bases and 5 bases respectively, with 6 bases between them. This CDR3 is CASSRTYGYTF. In nucleotides, the CDR3 is TGTGCCAGTAGTCGGACATATGGCTACACCTTC.

The chain has TRBV19 and TRBJ1-5; 8 nucleotides line up with TRBD1. Trimming cost V 6 bases and J 3 bases; bases outside gene matches: 10. Germline CDR1 LNHDA, CDR2 SQIVND (reference sequence). This CDR3 is 16 amino acids long. The CDR3 DNA reads TGTGCCAGTAGCACAAAGACAGGGGCGATCAATCAGCCCCAGCATTTT. Residues: CASSTKTGAINQPQHF.

The CDR3 sequence is CASSNPGLYWETQYF. The CDR3 nucleotides read TGTGCCAGTAGTAACCCGGGACTATACTGGGAGACCCAGTACTTC. This sequence joins TRBV19 and TRBJ2-5; the match to TRBD2 covers 7 bases. This CDR3 is 15 amino acids long. V gave up 4 bases and J gave up 5 bases; unmatched junction bases: 10. The germline gives CDR1 LNHDA, CDR2 SQIVND (reference sequence).

The rearrangement links TRBV9 to TRBJ1-4; 9 nucleotides align to TRBD1. CDR1 is SGDLS, CDR2 YYNGEE, per germline. The CDR3 runs to 16 residues. The junction had 10 bases not matched to a gene; V was cut back by 3 bases and J by 7 bases. In DNA form, the CDR3 reads TGTGCCAGCAGCGCCGAACAGGGGGCGCGCGGTGAAAAACTGTTTTTT. The encoded protein is CASSAEQGARGEKLFF.

V gene TRBV19 combines with J gene TRBJ2-3, with D perhaps matching TRBD1 (6 bases). The CDR3 is 13 residues long. Germline CDR1 reads LNHDA; CDR2 reads SQIVND (reference sequence). V gave up 4 bases and J gave up 7 bases, with 12 bases separating them. The CDR3 DNA reads TGTGCCAGTAGTACCCAACAGGGAAATACGCAGTATTTT. Residues: CASSTQQGNTQYF. Drawing the rest from reference TRBV19 and TRBJ2-3, the complete variable domain is DGGITQSPKYLFRKEGQNVTLSCEQNLNHDAMYWYRQDPGQGLRLIYYSQIVNDFQKGDIAEGYSVSREKKESFPLTVTSAQKNPTAFYLCASSTQQGNTQYFGPGTRLTVL.

J is TRBJ2-7 and V is TRBV5-6; the match to TRBD2 covers 7 bases. The V gene's germline CDR1 is SGHDT and CDR2 YYEEEE. The CDR3 is 13 amino acids. The V and J ends lost 4 bases and 6 bases, in that order; junction bases with no gene match: 7. This chain's CDR3 is CASSPAGVGEQYV. CDR3 bases: TGTGCCAGCAGCCCGGCGGGGGTGGGCGAGCAGTACGTC.

This clone was seen a single time. This rearrangement joins TRBV2 to TRBJ1-4; tentatively, D is TRBD1 (6 bases). V lost 5 bases and J lost 3, with 19 bases in between. The germline CDR1 and CDR2 sequences are SNHLY and FYNNEI. CDR3 length: 17 residues. The CDR3 DNA reads TGTGCCAGCAGTTCAGCCGATACAGGGTGGGCTAATGAAAAACTGTTTTTT. This codes for CASSSADTGWANEKLFF.

This rearrangement joins TRBV7-2 to TRBJ2-1; D is perhaps TRBD2 (5 bases). The CDR3 contains 15 residues. The V and J ends lost 3 bases and 7 bases respectively, with 16 bases between them. CDR1 is SGHTA and CDR2 is FQGNSA in the germline V gene. Here the CDR3 reads CASSFSSEATNEQFF. CDR3 sequence (DNA): TGTGCCAGCAGCTTTTCTTCGGAGGCTACAAATGAGCAGTTCTTC.

This chain connects TRBV19 to TRBJ2-6, with a weak D call TRBD1 (6 bases). The V gene lost 4 bases and the J gene lost 1 base, with 8 bases spanning the gap. Germline assignment: CDR1 LNHDA and CDR2 SQIVND (reference sequence). The CDR3 spans 15 residues. The CDR3 bases are TGTGCCAGTAGTAAGAGGGGGTCTGGGGCCAACGTCCTGACTTTC. Protein product: CASSKRGSGANVLTF.

The CDR3 here is CASSRPGGGGEKLFF. The CDR3 DNA follows: TGTGCCAGCAGCCGACCGGGGGGAGGAGGTGAAAAACTGTTTTTT. V usage is TRBV14 and J usage is TRBJ1-4; possible D gene TRBD1, 5 bases. Germline CDR1 and CDR2: SGHDN and FVKESK. There are 15 residues in the CDR3. V lost 4 bases to trimming and J lost 7 bases, with 16 bases between them.

This sequence joins TRBV28 and TRBJ2-3; 10 nucleotides agree with TRBD2. V trimming: 3 bases; J trimming: 4 bases; junction bases outside the gene matches: 4. The CDR3 loop spans 15 amino acids. The germline CDR1 and CDR2 sequences are MDHEN and SYDVKM. CDR3 sequence reads: CASSFLAGGADTQYF. CDR3 in DNA: TGTGCCAGCAGTTTTTTAGCGGGGGGAGCAGATACGCAGTATTTT.

V gene TRBV4-1 combines with J gene TRBJ1-2; 9 positions agree with TRBD1. CDR1 and CDR2 (germline): MGHRA, YSYEKL. The CDR3 is 15 residues long. Losses at the gene ends were 3 bases for V and 0 bases for J; bases not matched to a gene: 2. The CDR3 sequence: CASSHGQGTNYGYTF. The CDR3 DNA reads TGCGCCAGCAGCCACGGACAGGGGACTAACTATGGCTACACCTTC.

This CDR3 is CASSATGYTDTQYF. The CDR3 nucleotides are TGTGCCAGCAGTGCGACAGGGTACACAGATACGCAGTATTTT. The V call is TRBV6-4, the J call TRBJ2-3, with 7 bases that match TRBD1. The CDR3 is 14 residues long. V lost 4 bases and J lost 2; bases outside the gene matches: 3. The V gene's germline CDR1 is MRHNA and CDR2 SNTAGT.

The chain employs TRBV2 and TRBJ2-2; 9 bases fit TRBD2. Germline V lookup: CDR1 SNHLY, CDR2 FYNNEI. CDR3 size: 15 residues. V dropped 2 bases and J dropped 3; count of bases not matched to a gene: 1. CDR3 DNA: TGTGCCAGCAGTGAACGCGGGGGGGACACCGGGGAGCTGTTTTTT. Its protein is CASSERGGDTGELFF.

CDR3: CASSYRGSPTGELFF. The DNA of the CDR3 is TGTGCCAGCAGTTACCGGGGGTCCCCGACCGGGGAGCTGTTTTTT. This chain joins TRBV6-5 and TRBJ2-2, with a weak D call TRBD2 (6 bases). The CDR3 is 15 amino acids. Looked up from germline, CDR1 is MNHEY and CDR2 is SVGAGI. V lost 2 bases and J 5 bases, leaving 12 bases between the germline ends.